These T cell receptor beta chains were read from a single sample in a study of T-cell memory formation after mild COVID-19. TCRdb independently ran MiXCR on the 5' RACE reads; one entry per CDR3 protein. In the table there are about 140,000 distinct CDR3 sequences, about a fifth of which are singletons. The sample was PBMCs or a T cell subset sorted from them (not recorded which). The receptors were gathered from an adult woman who had mild COVID-19 (a few samples of this study predate the infection). Cell type and time point are not known. The CDR3 runs from the conserved cysteine through the conserved F or W. D genes are given only for firm matches. A row's size may be missing; if present it is once, few, many or a size class.

15,TRBV20-1,TRBJ2-5,TRBD1,few,TGCAGTGCTCCGGGACAGGGAAGTTCTCAAGAGACCCAGTACTTC,CSAPGQGSSQETQYF
12,TRBV20-1,TRBJ2-7,-,-,TGCAGTGCTACCCGGGACACCTACGAGCAGTACTTC,CSATRDTYEQYF
16,TRBV5-1,TRBJ2-2,TRBD1,-,TGCGCCAGCAGCTTGATAGGACAGGGAGGCGCCGGGGAGCTGTTTTTT,CASSLIGQGGAGELFF
14,TRBV5-1,TRBJ2-7,-,many,TGCGCCAGCCAGCCCGGGACCGCCTTTACGGAGCAGTACTTC,CASQPGTAFTEQYF
17,TRBV12-3/TRBV12-4,TRBJ2-2,TRBD1,-,TGTGCCAGCAGTTTAGGGCTCGGGCTACAGGGGTCCGGGGAGCTGTTTTTT,CASSLGLGLQGSGELFF
14,TRBV5-1,TRBJ2-5,TRBD1,-,TGCGCCAGCAGCTCGACAGGGTGGCAAGAGACCCAGTACTTC,CASSSTGWQETQYF
14,TRBV7-9,TRBJ2-7,-,many,TGTGCCAGCAGCCGAGGGACGGACACCTACGAGCAGTACTTC,CASSRGTDTYEQYF
15,TRBV5-1,TRBJ2-7,-,-,TGCGCCAGCAGCTCTGGGGCGTCGGGCACCTACGAGCAGTACTTC,CASSSGASGTYEQYF
14,TRBV20-1,TRBJ2-7,TRBD2,few,TGCAGTGCCGGGACTAGCGGGAGAGCCTACGAGCAGTACTTC,CSAGTSGRAYEQYF
14,TRBV20-1,TRBJ1-6,-,-,TGCAGTGCTAGAGATCAAGCCGGTTATTCACCCCTCCACTTT,CSARDQAGYSPLHF
14,TRBV24-1,TRBJ2-2,TRBD1,-,TGTGCCACCACTTGGACAGGGAGCACCGGGGAGCTGTTTTTT,CATTWTGSTGELFF
15,TRBV9,TRBJ2-7,-,few,TGTGCCAGCAGCGTAGGGGGAGCCAAGCGCGACGAGCAGTACTTC,CASSVGGAKRDEQYF
16,TRBV19,TRBJ2-1,TRBD2,-,TGTGCCAGTGGCCTTTTAGCGGGGGGGCCGATCAATGAGCAGTTCTTC,CASGLLAGGPINEQFF
15,TRBV11-2,TRBJ2-2,TRBD1,many,TGTGCCAGCAGCTTAGTCAGGGGGCGGACCGGGGAGCTGTTTTTT,CASSLVRGRTGELFF
15,TRBV30,TRBJ2-7,-,-,TGTGCCTGGAGTCGAGGGTTAGACGGGAGCAACGAGCAGTACTTC,CAWSRGLDGSNEQYF
17,TRBV7-8,TRBJ1-5,-,-,TGTGCCAGCAGCTTAAGGGCCAGGGGCCCGGTCCTAATCCCCCAGCATTTT,CASSLRARGPVLIPQHF